The 2 T cell receptor beta chains listed next were all sequenced from one sample in a study of identifying expanded T cells in peripheral blood. Profiling relied on immunoSEQ multiplex PCR, and the TCRdb table lists in-frame clones only, not all of them. This table holds around 76,000 clones, under 90% found once. The sequencing input was blood. These receptors all come from a person aged 18 to 75 in good health.

Here the CDR3 reads CASSPPGDLVLQYF. The CDR3 nucleotides are TGTGCCAGCAGCCCTCCGGGGGACCTAGTACTTCAGTACTTC. The V gene is TRBV9, the J gene TRBJ2-4; D perhaps matches TRBD2 (6 bases). Trimming removed 4 bases at V and 11 bases at J, with 19 bases between. Germline CDR1 and CDR2: SGDLS and YYNGEE. The CDR3 sequence is 14 residues long. The complete variable domain, with remaining parts taken from reference TRBV9 and TRBJ2-4, reads DSGVTQTPKHLITATGQRVTLRCSPRSGDLSVYWYQQSLDQGLQFLIQYYNGEERAKGNILERFSAQQFPDLHSELNLSSLELGDSALYFCASSPPGDLVLQYFGAGTRLSVL.

The rearrangement joins TRBV28 to TRBJ1-2, with a possible D match to TRBD1 (6 bases). Deletions cut 6 bases from V and 2 bases from J, with 10 bases between. CDR1 and CDR2 from the germline V gene are MDHEN and SYDVKM. The CDR3 is made up of 13 amino acids. The CDR3 coding sequence is TGTGCCAGCAGAATTACAGGGAACTATGGCTACACCTTC. This translates into CASRITGNYGYTF.